Below, one TCR beta chain is given with its context. Its target is not known. The data are from a study of identical twins. Findings and limits, study-wide: Conclusions leaned on cross-sectional statistical analysis and did not track the same donors over time. The more abundant beta clonotypes in cord blood had fewer insertions, and memory repertoires did not show this.

TCRdb redid the calling of the 5' RACE reads with MiXCR, one entry per CDR3 protein. This sample has 400,000 to 550,000 distinct CDR3 sequences, with around an eighth found just once. The V end was cut by 6 bases, the J end by 5 bases, with 20 bases between. This CDR3 is built from 16 residues. Germline V gives CDR1 MNHEY, CDR2 SVGEGT. Another study also made use of these data, one on yellow fever vaccine responses in identical twins.

The sequencing input was CD4+ T cells sorted from blood. This TCR came from a young woman in good health. V and J are TRBV6-2 or TRBV6-3 and TRBJ2-1; TRBD1 might be the D (6 bases). In DNA, the CDR3 is TGTGCCAGCAGACAAAGACAGGTCCGGGGCGACAATGAGCAGTTCTTC. Its translation: CASRQRQVRGDNEQFF.